What follows is one T cell receptor beta chain and its context. Its target is not known. Germline assignment: CDR1 SGHAT and CDR2 FQNNGV. The CDR3 length is 13 residues. V dropped 0 bases and J dropped 12 bases, with 9 bases sitting between them. These data come from a study of T cell repertoires in cytomegalovirus infection. The overall study: Carrying CMV and the relevant HLA type showed in public TCR beta signatures.

Study-wide findings and caveats: Accumulated public TCR beta family frequency recognized individuals carrying CMV together with the relevant HLA.

TCRdb independently ran MiXCR on the reads; one entry per CDR3 protein. The table records about 830,000 distinct CDR3 sequences, about 33% of them present only once. The V and J genes are TRBV11-2 and TRBJ2-6; D uncertain. This specimen was cultured CD8+ T cells from PBMCs, taken from culture after CMV antigen stimulation. The sequence derives from a human donor in good health (CMV status not recorded). Some clones in this sample may be carry-over from other donors' samples. The DNA of the CDR3 is TGTGCCAGCAGCTTAGATCCCCCCGGCGTCCTGACTTTC. Protein: CASSLDPPGVLTF.